This entry is about one T cell receptor beta chain. Its cognate antigen is unknown. These data are taken from a study of regulatory and conventional T cells in RAG deficiency. Findings and caveats of the study: Shannon entropy fell and Simpson indices rose in RAG-deficient patients. Patient subsets had shorter CDR3s; Omenn Treg-Tconv overlap exceeded 80%. Other subsets showed around 10-fold reductions, but Treg unique TCR beta sequences fell 95 to 100-fold in these patients.

The CDR3 loop spans 16 amino acids. Genomic DNA came from blood conventional CD4+ T cells gated CD25-low CD127-high. Assay: immunoSEQ multiplex PCR; the TCRdb copy retains only in-frame clones and omits some. The data hold about 46,000 clones, with just under 90% observed a single time. These data also formed part of another study, on regulatory T cells. This second report adds: Amplification used 52 TRBV primers and 13 TRBJ primers. Skewed V and J usage and few unique V-J pairs marked patient repertoires, most in Tregs.

Sequencing was performed on CD4+ effector T cells sorted from blood. The gene calls are TRBV12-2 and TRBJ1-1; TRBD1 is the table's D call, not checked against the DNA. TRBV12-2 is classified as a pseudogene. This TCR came from a human donor in good health. The CDR3 region is CASRPQGGRPCTEAFF. The CDR3 DNA follows: TGTGCAAGTCGCCCCCAGGGGGGCCGTCCATGCACTGAAGCTTTCTTT.